This TCR beta chain was observed in a study of identical twins. This clonotype was counted a few times. Germline CDR1 DFQATT, CDR2 SNEGSKA (reference sequence). Trimming removed 3 bases from V and 16 bases from J, with 10 bases in between. CDR3 length: 10 amino acids. TCRdb re-called the 5' RACE reads with MiXCR, one entry per CDR3 protein. The data contain 550,000 to 700,000 distinct CDR3 sequences, nearly 10% of them singletons. These data are also associated with another study on yellow fever vaccine responses in identical twins.

The chain combines TRBV20-1 with TRBJ1-6; D remains ambiguous. The TCR sequence derives from a woman aged 18-29 years in good health. Sequenced material: PBMCs. CDR3 DNA: TGCAGTGCTAGGAACGGGAAGCTCCACTTT. Translating gives CSARNGKLHF.